The clone carrying this TCR beta chain was observed a handful of times. The target antigen is unknown. TCRdb keeps only in-frame clones here, not all; method: immunoSEQ multiplex PCR. The repertoire holds about 13,000 clones, with approximately 70% as singletons. This specimen comes from a study of CD4+ T cells in melanoma. Whole-study findings and limits: CD8+ T cell, macrophage and B cell function reportedly correlated with neoantigen-specific CD4+ T cells.

The CDR3 runs to 12 residues. Deletions cut 4 bases from V and 5 bases from J, with 8 bases between. Per the germline V gene, CDR1 is MNHEY and CDR2 is SVGAGI. What was sequenced was cells from a culture (not recorded whether cultured in vitro). This rearrangement joins TRBV6-5 to TRBJ1-1; perhaps TRBD1 as D (5 bases). The TCR sequence derives from a human donor with melanoma. The CDR3 sequence: CASSWGWTEAFF. The CDR3 DNA reads as TGTGCCAGCAGTTGGGGGTGGACTGAAGCTTTCTTT.